Listed below are T cell receptor beta chains from one sample, sequenced in a study of metastatic and nonmetastatic thyroid tumors. TCRdb re-called the PCR reads through MiXCR. The sample lists 5,800 or so clones; roughly a third were seen once. The sequencing input was tumor tissue. These TCRs come from a female donor with papillary thyroid cancer or a benign thyroid nodule (not recorded which). Some clones in this sample may be carry-over from other donors' samples. The CDR3 runs from the conserved cysteine through the conserved F or W. Fields, in order: J gene, clone size, D gene, V gene, CDR3 protein, CDR3 DNA. A D gene is named only where the DNA matches it firmly. Size values are once, few and many counts, or a class for expanded clones, and some rows have none.

TRBJ2-7 | many | NA | TRBV4-3 | CASSQDRWSRDEQYF | TGCGCCAGCAGCCAAGACCGGTGGTCCCGGGACGAGCAGTACTTC
TRBJ1-2 | NA | NA | TRBV14 | CASSQPGSRFGGGYTF | TGTGCCAGCAGCCAACCTGGGAGCCGTTTTGGTGGTGGCTACACCTTC
TRBJ2-7 | few | NA | TRBV7-2 | CASSLASSEQYF | TGTGCCAGCAGCTTAGCTAGCTCCGAGCAGTACTTC
TRBJ1-5 | few | NA | TRBV2 | CASSGTMSNQPQHF | TGTGCCAGCAGTGGGACGATGAGCAATCAGCCCCAGCATTTT
TRBJ2-1 | NA | NA | TRBV10-1 | CASRGDGEQFF | TGCGCCAGCCGTGGGGATGGGGAGCAGTTCTTC
TRBJ1-5 | medium-sized | TRBD1 | TRBV20-1 | CSARDPGDRDQPQHF | TGCAGTGCTAGAGATCCCGGGGACAGAGATCAGCCCCAGCATTTT
TRBJ1-1 | few | NA | TRBV6-1 | CASRRDPGGNTEAFF | TGTGCCAGCAGGAGGGACCCCGGTGGGAACACTGAAGCTTTCTTT
TRBJ2-1 | NA | TRBD1 | TRBV5-1 | CASRGQLSYNEQFF | TGCGCCAGCAGGGGACAGCTATCCTACAATGAGCAGTTCTTC
TRBJ2-7 | NA | NA | TRBV11-2 | CASSQGSGLEQYF | TGTGCCAGCAGCCAAGGCTCGGGGCTTGAGCAGTACTTC
TRBJ2-7 | large | TRBD1 | TRBV7-9 | CASSPKGAPPYEQYF | TGTGCCAGCAGCCCAAAGGGGGCACCCCCCTACGAGCAGTACTTC
TRBJ2-5 | NA | NA | TRBV20-1 | CSARSRGGETQYF | TGCAGTGCTAGATCGCGGGGCGGGGAGACCCAGTACTTC
TRBJ2-7 | few | NA | TRBV6-1 | CASSASRDTYEQYF | TGTGCCAGCAGTGCGTCCCGGGACACCTACGAGCAGTACTTC
TRBJ2-3 | medium-sized | TRBD2 | TRBV7-2 | CASSLSSGKSQYF | TGTGCCAGCAGCTTATCTAGCGGGAAATCGCAGTATTTT
TRBJ2-4 | NA | NA | TRBV6-1 | CASSERGRLNIQYF | TGTGCCAGCAGTGAGCGAGGGAGACTAAACATTCAGTACTTC
TRBJ2-1 | NA | TRBD1 | TRBV14 | CASSQENRGNIEQFF | TGTGCCAGCAGCCAAGAAAACAGGGGGAATATTGAGCAGTTCTTC
TRBJ2-7 | NA | NA | TRBV7-2 | CASSWAGGPSYEQYF | TGTGCCAGCAGCTGGGCCGGAGGCCCTTCCTACGAGCAGTACTTC
TRBJ2-6 | NA | NA | TRBV27 | CASSRAIRSGANVLTF | TGTGCCAGCAGTAGGGCCATAAGGTCTGGGGCCAACGTCCTGACTTTC